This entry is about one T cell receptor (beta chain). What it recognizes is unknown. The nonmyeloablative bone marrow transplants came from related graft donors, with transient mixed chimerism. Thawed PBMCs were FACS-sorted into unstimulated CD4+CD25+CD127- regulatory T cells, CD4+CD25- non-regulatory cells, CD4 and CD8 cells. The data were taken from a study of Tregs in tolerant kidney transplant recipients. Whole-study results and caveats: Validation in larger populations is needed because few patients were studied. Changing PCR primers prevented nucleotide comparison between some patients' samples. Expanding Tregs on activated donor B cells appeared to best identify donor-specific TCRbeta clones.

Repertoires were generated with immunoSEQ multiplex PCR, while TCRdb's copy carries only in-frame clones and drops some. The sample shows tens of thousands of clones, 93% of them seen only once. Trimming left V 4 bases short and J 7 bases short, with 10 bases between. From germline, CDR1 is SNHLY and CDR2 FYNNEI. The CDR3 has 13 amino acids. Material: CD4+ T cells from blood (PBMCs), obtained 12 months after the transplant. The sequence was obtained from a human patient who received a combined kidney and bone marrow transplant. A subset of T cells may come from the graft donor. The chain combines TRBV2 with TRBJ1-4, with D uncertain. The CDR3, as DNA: TGTGCCAGCAGTGGAGGCGGGAGTGAAAAACTGTTTTTT. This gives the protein CASSGGGSEKLFF. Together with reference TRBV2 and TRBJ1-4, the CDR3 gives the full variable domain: EPEVTQTPSHQVTQMGQEVILRCVPISNHLYFYWYRQILGQKVEFLVSFYNNEISEKSEIFDDQFSVERPDGSNFTLKIRSTKLEDSAMYFCASSGGGSEKLFFGSGTQLSVL.